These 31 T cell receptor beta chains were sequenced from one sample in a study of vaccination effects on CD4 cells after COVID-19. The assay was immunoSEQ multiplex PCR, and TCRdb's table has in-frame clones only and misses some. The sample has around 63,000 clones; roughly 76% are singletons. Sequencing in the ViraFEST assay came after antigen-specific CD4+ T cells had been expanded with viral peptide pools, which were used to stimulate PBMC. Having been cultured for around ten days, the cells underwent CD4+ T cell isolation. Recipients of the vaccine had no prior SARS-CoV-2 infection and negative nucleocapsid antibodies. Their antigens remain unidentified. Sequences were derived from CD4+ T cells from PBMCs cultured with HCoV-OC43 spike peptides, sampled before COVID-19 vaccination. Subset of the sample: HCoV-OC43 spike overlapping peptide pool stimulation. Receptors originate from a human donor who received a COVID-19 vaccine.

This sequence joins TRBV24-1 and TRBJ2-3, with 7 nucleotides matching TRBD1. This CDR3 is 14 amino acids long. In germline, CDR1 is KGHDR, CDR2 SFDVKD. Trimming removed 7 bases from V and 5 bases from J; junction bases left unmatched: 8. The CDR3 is CATSVTGVVDTQYF. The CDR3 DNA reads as TGTGCCACCAGCGTTACAGGGGTCGTAGATACGCAGTATTTT.

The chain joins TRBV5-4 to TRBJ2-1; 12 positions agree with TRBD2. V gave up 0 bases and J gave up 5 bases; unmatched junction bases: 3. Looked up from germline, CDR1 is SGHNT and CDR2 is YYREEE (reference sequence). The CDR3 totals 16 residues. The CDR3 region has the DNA TGTGCCAGCAGCTTGGGGCGGACTAGCGGGAACAATGAGCAGTTCTTC. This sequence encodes CASSLGRTSGNNEQFF.

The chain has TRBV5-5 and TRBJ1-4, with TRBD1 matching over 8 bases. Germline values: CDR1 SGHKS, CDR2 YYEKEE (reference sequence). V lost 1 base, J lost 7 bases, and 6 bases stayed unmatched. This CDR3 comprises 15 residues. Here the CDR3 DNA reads TGTGCCAGCAGCTTGAAGGGGACAGGCGGTGAAAAACTGTTTTTT. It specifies CASSLKGTGGEKLFF. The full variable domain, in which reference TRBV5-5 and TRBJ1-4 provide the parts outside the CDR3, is DAGVTQSPTHLIKTRGQQVTLRCSPISGHKSVSWYQQVLGQGPQFIFQYYEKEERGRGNFPDRFSARQFPNYSSELNVNALLLGDSALYLCASSLKGTGGEKLFFGSGTQLSVL.

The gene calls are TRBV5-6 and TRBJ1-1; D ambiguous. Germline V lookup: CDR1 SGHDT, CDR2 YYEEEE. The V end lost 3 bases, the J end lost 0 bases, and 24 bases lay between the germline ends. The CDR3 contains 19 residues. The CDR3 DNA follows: TGTGCCAGCAGCTCGAAGCTGTTAGGTAGGGTTGGGATGAACACTGAAGCTTTCTTT. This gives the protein CASSSKLLGRVGMNTEAFF. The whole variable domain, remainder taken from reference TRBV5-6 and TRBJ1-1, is DAGVTQSPTHLIKTRGQQVTLRCSPKSGHDTVSWYQQALGQGPQFIFQYYEEEERQRGNFPDRFSGHQFPNYSSELNVNALLLGDSALYLCASSSKLLGRVGMNTEAFFGQGTRLTVV.

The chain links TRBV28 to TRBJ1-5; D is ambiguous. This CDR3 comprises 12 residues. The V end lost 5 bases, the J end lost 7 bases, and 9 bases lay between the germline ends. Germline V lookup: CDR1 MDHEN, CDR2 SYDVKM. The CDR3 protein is CASSRGTQPQHF. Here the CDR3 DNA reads TGTGCCAGCAGTCGGGGAACCCAGCCCCAGCATTTT.

The CDR3 DNA reads TGTGCCAGCAGCCAAAGATCCGTCGGGCTCCACTTT. This encodes CASSQRSVGLHF. V and J are TRBV3-1 (or the pseudogene TRBV3-2) and TRBJ1-6; D remains unclear. V dropped 2 bases and J dropped 16 bases, with 12 bases sitting between them. The CDR3 is 12 residues long. CDR1 LGHDT and CDR2 YNNKEL come from the germline V gene (reference sequence).

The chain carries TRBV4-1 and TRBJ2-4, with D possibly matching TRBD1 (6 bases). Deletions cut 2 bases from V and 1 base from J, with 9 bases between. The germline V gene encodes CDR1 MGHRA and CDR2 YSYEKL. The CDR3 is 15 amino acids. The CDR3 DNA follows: TGCGCCAGCAGCCAACAGGGGATGGCCAAAAACATTCAGTACTTC. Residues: CASSQQGMAKNIQYF.

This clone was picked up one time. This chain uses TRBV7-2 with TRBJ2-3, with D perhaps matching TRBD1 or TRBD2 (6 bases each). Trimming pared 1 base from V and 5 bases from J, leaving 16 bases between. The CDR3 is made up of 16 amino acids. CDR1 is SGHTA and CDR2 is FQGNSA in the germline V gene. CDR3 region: CASSLVGGFGLDTQYF. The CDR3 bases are TGTGCCAGCAGCTTAGTAGGGGGGTTCGGTTTAGATACGCAGTATTTT.

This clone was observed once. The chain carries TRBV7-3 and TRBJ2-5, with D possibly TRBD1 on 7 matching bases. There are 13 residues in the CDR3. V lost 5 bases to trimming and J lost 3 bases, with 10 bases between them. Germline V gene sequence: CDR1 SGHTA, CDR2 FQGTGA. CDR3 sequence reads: CASSPRGEETQYF. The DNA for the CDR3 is TGTGCCAGCAGCCCCAGGGGGGAAGAGACCCAGTACTTC.

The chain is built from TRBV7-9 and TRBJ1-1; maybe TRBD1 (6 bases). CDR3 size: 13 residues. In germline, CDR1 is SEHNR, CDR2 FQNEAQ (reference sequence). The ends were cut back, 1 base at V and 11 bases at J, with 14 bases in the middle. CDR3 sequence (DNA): TGTGCCAGCAGCTTAGAAACGGGGGGCCCGGCTTTCTTT. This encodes CASSLETGGPAFF.

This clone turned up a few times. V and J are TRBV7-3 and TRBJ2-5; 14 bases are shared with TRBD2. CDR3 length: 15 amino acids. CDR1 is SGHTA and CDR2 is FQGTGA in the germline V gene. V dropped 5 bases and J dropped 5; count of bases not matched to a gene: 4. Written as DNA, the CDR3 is TGTGCCAGCAGCAGGGGACTAGCGGGAGTTGAGACCCAGTACTTC. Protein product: CASSRGLAGVETQYF. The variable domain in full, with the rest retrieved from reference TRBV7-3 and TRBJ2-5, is GAGVSQTPSNKVTEKGKYVELRCDPISGHTALYWYRQSLGQGPEFLIYFQGTGAADDSGLPNDRFFAVRPEGSVSTLKIQRTERGDSAVYLCASSRGLAGVETQYFGPGTRLLVL.

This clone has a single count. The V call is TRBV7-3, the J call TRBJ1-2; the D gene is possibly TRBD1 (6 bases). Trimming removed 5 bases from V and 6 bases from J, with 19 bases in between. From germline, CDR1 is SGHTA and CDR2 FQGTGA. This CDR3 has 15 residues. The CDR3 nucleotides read TGTGCCAGCAGCCCCCGGCATCTGGACAGTAATGGCTACACCTTC. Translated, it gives CASSPRHLDSNGYTF.

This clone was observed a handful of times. The CDR3 nucleotides read TGTGCCACAGCCGGGGGCAGAAATCAGCCCCAGCATTTT. Amino acids: CATAGGRNQPQHF. V is TRBV24-1 and J is TRBJ1-5, with D maybe TRBD1 (6 bases). V was trimmed by 10 bases and J by 4 bases, leaving 13 bases between them. Germline CDR1 reads KGHDR; CDR2 reads SFDVKD. The CDR3 has 13 amino acids.

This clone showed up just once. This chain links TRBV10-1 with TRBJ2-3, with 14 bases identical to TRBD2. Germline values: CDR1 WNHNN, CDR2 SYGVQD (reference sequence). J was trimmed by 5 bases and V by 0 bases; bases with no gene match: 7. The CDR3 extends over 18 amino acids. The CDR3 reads CASSESKGLAGVRDTQYF. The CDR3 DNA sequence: TGCGCCAGCAGTGAGTCGAAGGGACTAGCGGGGGTGAGAGATACGCAGTATTTT.

CDR3 protein: CASSIGPGRTGELFF. The CDR3, as DNA: TGTGCCAGTAGTATAGGTCCAGGGCGGACCGGGGAGCTGTTTTTT. The rearrangement joins TRBV19 to TRBJ2-2, with TRBD1 as a possible D gene (5 bases). Germline loops: CDR1 LNHDA, CDR2 SQIVND (reference sequence). Trimming removed 1 base at V and 5 bases at J, with 11 bases between. There are 15 residues in the CDR3.

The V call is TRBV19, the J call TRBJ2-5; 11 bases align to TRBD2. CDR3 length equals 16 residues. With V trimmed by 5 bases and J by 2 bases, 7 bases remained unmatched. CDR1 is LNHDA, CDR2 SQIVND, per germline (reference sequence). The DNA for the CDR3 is TGTGCCAGTAGTGTCCAAACTAGCGGGGGACAAGAGACCCAGTACTTC. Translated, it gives CASSVQTSGGQETQYF. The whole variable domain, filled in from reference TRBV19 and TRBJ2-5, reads DGGITQSPKYLFRKEGQNVTLSCEQNLNHDAMYWYRQDPGQGLRLIYYSQIVNDFQKGDIAEGYSVSREKKESFPLTVTSAQKNPTAFYLCASSVQTSGGQETQYFGPGTRLLVL.

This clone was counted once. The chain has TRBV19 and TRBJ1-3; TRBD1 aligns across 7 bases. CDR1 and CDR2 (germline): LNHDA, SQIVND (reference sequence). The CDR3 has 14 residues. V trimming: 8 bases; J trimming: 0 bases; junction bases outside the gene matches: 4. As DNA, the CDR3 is TGTGCCAGTGGGACAGATACCTCTGGAAACACCATATATTTT. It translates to CASGTDTSGNTIYF.

Here the CDR3 reads CASSLRQMNTGELFF. The DNA for the CDR3 is TGTGCCAGCAGCTTGAGACAGATGAACACCGGGGAGCTGTTTTTT. The V call is TRBV5-4, the J call TRBJ2-2; a weak D match, TRBD1 (5 bases). The CDR3 is made up of 15 amino acids. V was trimmed by 1 base and J by 1 base, leaving 8 bases between them. CDR1 and CDR2 (germline): SGHNT, YYREEE (reference sequence).

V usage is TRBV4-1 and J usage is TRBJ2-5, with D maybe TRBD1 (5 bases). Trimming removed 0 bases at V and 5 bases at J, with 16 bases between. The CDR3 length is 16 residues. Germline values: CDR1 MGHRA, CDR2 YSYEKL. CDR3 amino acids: CASSQDDRAGFETQYF. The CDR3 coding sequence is TGCGCCAGCAGCCAAGATGATAGGGCAGGGTTTGAGACCCAGTACTTC.

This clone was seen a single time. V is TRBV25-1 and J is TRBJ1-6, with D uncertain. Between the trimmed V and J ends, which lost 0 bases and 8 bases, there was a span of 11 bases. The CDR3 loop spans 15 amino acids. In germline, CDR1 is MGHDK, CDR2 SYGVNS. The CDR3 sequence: CASSEYKGDYSPLHF. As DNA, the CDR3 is TGTGCCAGCAGTGAATATAAGGGCGATTATTCACCCCTCCACTTT.

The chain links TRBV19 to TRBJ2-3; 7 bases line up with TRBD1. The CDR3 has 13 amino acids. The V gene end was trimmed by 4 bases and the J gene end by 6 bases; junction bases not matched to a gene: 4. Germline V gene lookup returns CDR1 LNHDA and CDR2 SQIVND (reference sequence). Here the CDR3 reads CASSKGARDTQYF. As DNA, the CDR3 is TGTGCCAGTAGTAAGGGGGCACGCGATACGCAGTATTTT.

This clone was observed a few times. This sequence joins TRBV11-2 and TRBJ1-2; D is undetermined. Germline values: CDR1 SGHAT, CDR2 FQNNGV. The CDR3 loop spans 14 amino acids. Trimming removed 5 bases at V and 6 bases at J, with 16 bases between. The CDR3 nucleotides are TGTGCCAGCAGCCTCCAAATAGGGCGGGATGGCTACACCTTC. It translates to CASSLQIGRDGYTF.

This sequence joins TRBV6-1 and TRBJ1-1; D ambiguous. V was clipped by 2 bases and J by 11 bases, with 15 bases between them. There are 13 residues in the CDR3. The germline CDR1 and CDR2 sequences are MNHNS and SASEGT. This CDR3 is CASSELAAVGAFF. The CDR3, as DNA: TGTGCCAGCAGTGAACTTGCAGCGGTGGGGGCTTTCTTT.

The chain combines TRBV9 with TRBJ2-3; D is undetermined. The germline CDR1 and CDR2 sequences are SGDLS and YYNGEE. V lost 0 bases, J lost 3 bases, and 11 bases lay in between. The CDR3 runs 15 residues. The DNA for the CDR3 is TGTGCCAGCAGCGTAGGTCTGGAATTAACAGATACGCAGTATTTT. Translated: CASSVGLELTDTQYF.

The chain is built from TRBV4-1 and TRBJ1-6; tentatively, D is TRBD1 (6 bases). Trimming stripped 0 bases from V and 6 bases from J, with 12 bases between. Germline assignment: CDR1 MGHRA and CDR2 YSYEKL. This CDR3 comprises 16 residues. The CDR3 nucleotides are TGCGCCAGCAGCCAAGATTTGGGGGGCTCTAATTCACCCCTCCACTTT. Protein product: CASSQDLGGSNSPLHF.

As DNA, the CDR3 is TGTGCCAGCAGCCCCCGGTGGCAGGAGCACACCGGGGAGCTGTTTTTT. Translating it yields CASSPRWQEHTGELFF. The chain joins TRBV5-6 to TRBJ2-2; D remains unclear. V dropped 4 bases and J dropped 3 bases, with 16 bases sitting between them. Germline V gene sequence: CDR1 SGHDT, CDR2 YYEEEE. This CDR3 is built from 16 residues.

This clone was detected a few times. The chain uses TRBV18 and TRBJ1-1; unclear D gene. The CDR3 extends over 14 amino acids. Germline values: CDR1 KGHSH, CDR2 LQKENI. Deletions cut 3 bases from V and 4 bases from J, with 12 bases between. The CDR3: CASSPGTGTTEAFF. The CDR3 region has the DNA TGTGCCAGCTCACCTGGTACGGGTACCACTGAAGCTTTCTTT.

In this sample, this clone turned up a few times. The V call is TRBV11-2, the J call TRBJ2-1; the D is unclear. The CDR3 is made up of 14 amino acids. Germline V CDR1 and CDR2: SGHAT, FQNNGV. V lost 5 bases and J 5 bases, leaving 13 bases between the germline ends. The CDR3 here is CASSTNIRDNEQFF. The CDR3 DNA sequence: TGTGCCAGCAGCACTAACATCCGGGACAATGAGCAGTTCTTC.

The CDR3 protein is CASSLGLAGVELFF. DNA of the CDR3: TGTGCCAGCAGCTTAGGTCTAGCGGGTGTGGAGCTGTTTTTT. The chain is built from TRBV11-2 and TRBJ2-2; TRBD2 matches at 8 bases. Germline-derived CDR1 and CDR2 are SGHAT and FQNNGV. The CDR3 is 14 residues long. With 1 base clipped from V and 10 bases from J, the junction kept 5 bases outside the gene matches.

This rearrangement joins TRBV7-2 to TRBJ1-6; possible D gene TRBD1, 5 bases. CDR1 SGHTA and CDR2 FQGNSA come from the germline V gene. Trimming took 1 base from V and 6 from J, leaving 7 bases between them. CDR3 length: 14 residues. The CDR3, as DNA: TGTGCCAGCAGCTTAGGCGGGACTAATTCACCCCTCCACTTT. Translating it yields CASSLGGTNSPLHF.

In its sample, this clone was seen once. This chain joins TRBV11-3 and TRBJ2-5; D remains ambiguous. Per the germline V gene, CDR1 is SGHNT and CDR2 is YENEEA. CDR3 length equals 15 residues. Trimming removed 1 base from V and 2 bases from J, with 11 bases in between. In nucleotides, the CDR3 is TGTGCCAGCAGCTTAGGCGGCCGGGCACAAGAGACCCAGTACTTC. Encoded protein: CASSLGGRAQETQYF.